In its sample, the clone carrying this T cell receptor (beta chain) was seen a few times. This sample is part of a study of blood T cell repertoires in COVID-19. With V trimmed by 3 bases and J by 1 base, 3 bases remained unmatched. This CDR3 spans 16 amino acids. Germline lookup yields CDR1 SGHDT and CDR2 YYEEEE. Measured with immunoSEQ multiplex PCR; TCRdb has only the in-frame clones, and not every one. The data show 180,000 or so clones, almost 85% seen once. The TCR originated in a human donor with acute or convalescent COVID-19. The donor label of this sample is uncertain. Sequenced sample: peripheral blood. The V call is TRBV5-6, the J call TRBJ2-1; 11 positions match TRBD2. Here the CDR3 DNA reads TGTGCCAGCAGCTGGACTAGCGGGCATTCCTACAATGAGCAGTTCTTC. This codes for CASSWTSGHSYNEQFF.